The 27 T cell receptor beta chains presented below share a single source sample, sequenced in a study of T cells in women clearing cervical HPV infection. Produced via immunoSEQ multiplex PCR; TCRdb's table is partial and in-frame only. The sample holds tens of thousands of clones. Sequenced: blood buffy coat. The receptors come from a woman aged 18 to 75 with a cervical HPV16 infection that either progressed to CIN3+ or cleared (not recorded which).

For this clone: The missing CDR3 end, 3 residues past where the read stops, is filled in from the germline J gene. The chain couples TRBV20-1 to TRBJ2-7, with D possibly TRBD1 on 6 matching bases. The CDR3 consists of 13 residues. V was cut by 5 bases and J by 2 bases, with 13 bases left in between. The germline gives CDR1 DFQATT, CDR2 SNEGSKA (reference sequence). The CDR3 spells CSAEGYRAYEQYF. The CDR3 bases that were read are TGCAGTGCTGAGGGCTACAGGGCCTACGAG.

With respect to this clone: The read ends 3 residues before the CDR3 terminus; that terminus is restored from the germline J gene. This chain uses TRBV18 with TRBJ1-5; D is ambiguous. Germline lookup yields CDR1 KGHSH and CDR2 LQKENI. V was pared by 3 bases and J by 3 bases, with 9 bases between. CDR3 length equals 14 residues. CDR3 sequence: CASSPRVNNQPQHF. The sequenced CDR3 bases are TGTGCCAGCTCACCGCGCGTGAACAATCAGCCC.

Notes on this clone: The read falls 3 residues short of the CDR3 end, and the missing part is taken from the germline J gene. The rearrangement joins TRBV7-9 to TRBJ1-4; 7 nucleotides align to TRBD1. The CDR3 extends over 15 amino acids. CDR1 is SEHNR, CDR2 FQNEAQ, per germline (reference sequence). The V and J ends lost 5 bases and 4 bases, in that order; junction bases with no gene match: 7. The DNA read from the CDR3 is TGTGCCAGCAGCCTCAGACAGGGAATTAATGAAAAA. Amino acid sequence: CASSLRQGINEK. The whole CDR3 protein is CASSLRQGINEKLFF. Drawing the rest from reference TRBV7-9 and TRBJ1-4, the complete variable domain is DTGVSQNPRHKITKRGQNVTFRCDPISEHNRLYWYRQTLGQGPEFLTYFQNEAQLEKSRLLSDRFSAERPKGSFSTLEIQRTEQGDSAMYLCASSLRQGINEKLFFGSGTQLSVL.

Concerning this clone itself: The read is 3 residues too short to cover the CDR3 end, so that end is filled in from the germline J gene. The V and J genes are TRBV19 and TRBJ1-2; TRBD1 aligns across 7 bases. V was clipped by 3 bases and J by 2 bases; unmatched bases: 15. The CDR3 spans 18 residues. CDR1 LNHDA and CDR2 SQIVND come from the germline V gene (reference sequence). The CDR3 region is CASSMRDSIELRNYGYTF. The covered CDR3 bases are TGTGCCAGTAGTATGCGGGACAGTATAGAGTTGAGGAACTATGGC.

In the case of this clone: From the germline J gene comes the end of the CDR3, since the read stops 3 residues before it. J is TRBJ1-2 and V is TRBV14; 11 positions agree with TRBD1. Germline V gives CDR1 SGHDN, CDR2 FVKESK. CDR3 size: 16 residues. Trimming took 1 base from V and 7 from J; bases not matched to a gene: 8. The part of the CDR3 DNA that was read is TGTGCCAGCAGCCAAGTCTCTGGACAGGGGGCCGGTGGC. This encodes CASSQVSGQGAGG. The CDR3 reads in full as CASSQVSGQGAGGYTF.

Notes on this clone: With the read ending 3 residues before the CDR3 end, the germline J gene is used to fill in that end. The J gene is TRBJ2-7, the V gene TRBV11-2, with a possible D match to TRBD1 (6 bases). V was shortened by 6 bases and J by 0 bases, with 12 bases between the two germline ends. Germline loops: CDR1 SGHAT, CDR2 FQNNGV. CDR3 size: 14 residues. The sequenced part of the CDR3 DNA is TGTGCCAGCAGGCAGGGGACACGCTCCTACGAG. Amino acid sequence: CASRQGTRSYE. The full CDR3 protein reads CASRQGTRSYEQYF.

Worth noting for this clone: The CDR3 end is not reached by the read, which stops 3 residues before it; the germline J gene fills it in. This chain joins TRBV19 and TRBJ2-2; 8 bases align to TRBD2. Germline assignment: CDR1 LNHDA and CDR2 SQIVND (reference sequence). This CDR3 is built from 15 residues. The ends lost 9 bases at V and 5 bases at J; junction bases unmatched: 11. This CDR3 reads CASRLSGSGTGELFF. CDR3 DNA, as far as it was read: TGTGCCAGCAGACTCAGCGGGAGTGGGACCGGGGAG.

Note on this clone: Read coverage stops 3 residues before the CDR3 terminus; the germline J gene supplies the remainder. The chain joins TRBV20-1 to TRBJ2-3; 12 positions match TRBD2. This CDR3 spans 17 amino acids. CDR1 and CDR2 from the germline V gene are DFQATT and SNEGSKA (reference sequence). The covered CDR3 bases are TGCAGTGCTAGAGCTAAAGGACTAGCGGGATACCAAGAGACG. This sequence encodes CSARAKGLAGYQET. The whole CDR3 is CSARAKGLAGYQETQYF.

As concerns this clone: Coverage ceases 3 residues before the CDR3 finishes, and the germline J gene fills in the end. This sample includes further DNA sequences coding for the same CDR3. The chain links TRBV18 to TRBJ2-7, with TRBD2 identical over 8 bases. After removal of 6 bases from V and 1 base from J, the junction contained 11 bases not matched to a gene. The CDR3 spans 16 residues. Germline V lookup: CDR1 KGHSH, CDR2 LQKENI. The CDR3 region is CASSPPGGGESYEQYF. The covered CDR3 bases are TGTGCCAGCTCCCCCCCCGGGGGGGGTGAGTCCTACGAG.

As to this clone: From the germline J gene comes the end of the CDR3, since the read stops 3 residues before it. The V call is TRBV7-2, the J call TRBJ2-7; 7 bases align to TRBD2. J gave up 4 bases and V 5 bases, and 11 bases lay outside the gene matches. Germline lookup yields CDR1 SGHTA and CDR2 FQGNSA. The CDR3 extends over 15 amino acids. CDR3 DNA, as far as it was read: TGTGCCAGCAGCACCAGCCCGGGACTACAATACGAG. Encoded protein: CASSTSPGLQYE. In full, the CDR3 reads CASSTSPGLQYEQYF. Looking up the rest from reference TRBV7-2 and TRBJ2-7 gives the full variable domain: GAGVSQSPSNKVTEKGKDVELRCDPISGHTALYWYRQSLGQGLEFLIYFQGNSAPDKSGLPSDRFSAERTGGSVSTLTIQRTQQEDSAVYLCASSTSPGLQYEQYFGPGTRLTVT.

Here the CDR3 reads CSAAGGGAKETQYF. Partial CDR3 DNA: TGCAGTGCTGCCGGGGGGGGCGCAAAAGAGACC. The gene calls are TRBV20-1 and TRBJ2-5; 8 bases match TRBD2. The read halts 3 residues ahead of the CDR3 end, with the missing end drawn from the germline J gene. The CDR3 is 14 amino acids. The junction had 8 bases not matched to a gene; V was cut back by 5 bases and J by 3 bases. The germline gives CDR1 DFQATT, CDR2 SNEGSKA (reference sequence).

The chain's CDR3 is CATRRQGIQETQYF. CDR3 DNA (partial): TGTGCCACCAGAAGACAGGGGATACAAGAGACC. The chain combines TRBV15 with TRBJ2-5; 8 positions match TRBD1. The sequence runs out 3 residues before the end of the CDR3; the remainder is reconstructed from the germline J gene. V shed 6 bases, J shed 2 bases, and the junction held 5 bases outside the gene matches. The length of the CDR3 is 14 residues. The germline V gene encodes CDR1 LNHNV and CDR2 YYDKDF (reference sequence).

With respect to this clone: The read stops 3 residues short of the end of the CDR3; the missing end is completed from the germline J gene. The V gene is TRBV7-2, the J gene TRBJ1-1; no clear D. There are 13 residues in the CDR3. Germline loops: CDR1 SGHTA, CDR2 FQGNSA. V shed 5 bases and J shed 0 bases, with 7 bases lying between them. The CDR3 is CASSPYLNTEAFF. Partial CDR3 DNA: TGTGCCAGCAGCCCCTACTTGAACACTGAA.

Points on this clone: The observed sequence ends 3 residues before the CDR3 terminus, with the missing tail filled in from the germline J gene. V and J are TRBV2 and TRBJ1-6; D might be TRBD1 (5 bases). CDR1 and CDR2 from the germline V gene are SNHLY and FYNNEI. V dropped 5 bases and J dropped 10 bases, with 15 bases sitting between them. The length of the CDR3 is 14 residues. Incomplete CDR3 DNA: TGTGCCAGCAGTCCAGGTGGTGGGGCCTCACCC. Its protein product is CASSPGGGASP. Given in full, the CDR3 is CASSPGGGASPLHF.

Details on this clone: The observed sequence ends 3 residues before the CDR3 terminus, with the missing tail filled in from the germline J gene. The rearrangement uses TRBV20-1 and TRBJ2-3; 9 bases agree with TRBD2. J was trimmed by 1 base and V by 5 bases; bases with no gene match: 7. The CDR3 is made up of 15 amino acids. The germline CDR1 and CDR2 sequences are DFQATT and SNEGSKA (reference sequence). The CDR3 here is CSASIAGEGTDTQYF. The covered CDR3 bases are TGCAGTGCTTCAATAGCGGGAGAGGGCACAGATACG.

A note on this clone: Read sequence stops 3 residues before the CDR3 end, and the germline J gene provides the missing end. This chain links TRBV5-1 with TRBJ2-5; 11 bases map to TRBD2. Trimming took 2 bases from V and 4 from J; bases not matched to a gene: 16. CDR3 length: 19 residues. Germline V CDR1 and CDR2: SGHRS, YFSETQ. The covered CDR3 bases are TGCGCCAGCAGCTTACTTACGGGAACTAGCGGGAGTATCGGAGAGACC. It encodes CASSLLTGTSGSIGET. The whole CDR3 is CASSLLTGTSGSIGETQYF. Looking up the rest from reference TRBV5-1 and TRBJ2-5 gives the full variable domain: KAGVTQTPRYLIKTRGQQVTLSCSPISGHRSVSWYQQTPGQGLQFLFEYFSETQRNKGNFPGRFSGRQFSNSRSEMNVSTLELGDSALYLCASSLLTGTSGSIGETQYFGPGTRLLVL.

On this clone itself: With the read ending 3 residues before the CDR3 end, the germline J gene is used to fill in that end. V and J are TRBV10-3 and TRBJ2-7, with a possible D match to TRBD1 (6 bases). The ends were cut back, 8 bases at V and 3 bases at J, with 8 bases in the middle. Germline CDR1 and CDR2: ENHRY and SYGVKD. The CDR3 is 11 residues long. Here the CDR3 reads CAIGQNYEQYF. CDR3 bases read: TGTGCCATCGGACAGAACTACGAG.

A remark on this clone: The observed sequence ends 3 residues before the CDR3 terminus, with the missing tail filled in from the germline J gene. The chain uses TRBV7-2 and TRBJ2-4, with D perhaps given as TRBD1 or TRBD2 (5 bases each). Per germline, CDR1 SGHTA and CDR2 FQGNSA. The CDR3 is 14 amino acids. Partial CDR3 DNA: TGTGCCAGCAGCTCAGGGAGCTACATCTATGGT. Amino acid sequence: CASSSGSYIYG. The whole CDR3 protein is CASSSGSYIYGQYF.

On this clone: Sequencing ends 3 residues short of the CDR3 end; the germline J gene provides the rest. This chain joins TRBV6-1 and TRBJ2-2, with D perhaps TRBD1 (5 bases). Germline V CDR1 and CDR2: MNHNS, SASEGT. This CDR3 spans 15 amino acids. CDR3 bases read: TGTGCCAGCAGTGAAGGGAACTCTGGGGCCAACGTG. Translating gives CASSEGNSGANV. The CDR3 in its entirety is CASSEGNSGANVLFF.

Concerning this clone itself: The read halts 3 residues ahead of the CDR3 end, with the missing end drawn from the germline J gene. The gene calls are TRBV28 and TRBJ2-2; TRBD1 matches at 8 bases. The CDR3 covers 15 residues. CDR1 MDHEN and CDR2 SYDVKM come from the germline V gene. After removal of 3 bases from V and 5 bases from J, the junction contained 5 bases not matched to a gene. The CDR3 region is CASSFLYRGTGELFF. CDR3 DNA (partial): TGTGCCAGCAGTTTTTTGTACAGGGGGACCGGGGAG.

Comments on this clone: From the germline J gene comes the end of the CDR3, since the read stops 3 residues before it. V usage is TRBV5-1 and J usage is TRBJ2-1; 9 nucleotides align to TRBD1. CDR1 SGHRS and CDR2 YFSETQ come from the germline V gene. The CDR3 loop spans 14 amino acids. Losses at the gene ends were 5 bases for V and 4 bases for J; bases not matched to a gene: 4. CDR3 DNA (partial): TGCGCCAGCAGTCCGACAGGGGGATACAATGAG. Amino acids: CASSPTGGYNE. The full CDR3 is CASSPTGGYNEQFF.

In the case of this clone: The read is 3 residues too short to cover the CDR3 end, so that end is filled in from the germline J gene. This chain uses TRBV5-1 with TRBJ1-1; a possible D gene is TRBD1 (5 bases). This CDR3 contains 15 residues. Trimming cost V 4 bases and J 4 bases, with 17 bases left between them. The V gene's germline CDR1 is SGHRS and CDR2 YFSETQ. The CDR3 bases that were read are TGCGCCAGCAGCGCCTTCAGGGAGGGGAGCACTGAA. Translation: CASSAFREGSTE. The CDR3 in its entirety is CASSAFREGSTEAFF.

Of note for this clone: The CDR3 goes on 3 residues after the read ends, and that part is filled in from the germline J gene. This chain uses TRBV20-1 with TRBJ2-7; D perhaps matches TRBD2 (7 bases). The CDR3 spans 13 residues. In germline, CDR1 is DFQATT, CDR2 SNEGSKA (reference sequence). Between the trimmed V and J ends, which lost 3 bases and 3 bases, there was a span of 12 bases. CDR3 DNA, as far as it was read: TGCAGTGCTAGGGGTAGGGGGGGCTACGAG. Translating gives CSARGRGGYE. The whole CDR3 is CSARGRGGYEQYF.

CDR3 protein: CASSFAQGNTEAFF. CDR3 bases read: TGTGCCAGCAGCTTCGCGCAGGGCAACACTGAA. The rearrangement uses TRBV5-6 and TRBJ1-1; D is possibly TRBD1 (5 bases). The read stops 3 residues short of the end of the CDR3; the missing end is completed from the germline J gene. Trimming removed 2 bases from V and 2 bases from J, with 10 bases in between. Looked up from germline, CDR1 is SGHDT and CDR2 is YYEEEE. This CDR3 region has 14 residues.

As concerns this clone: The read ends 3 residues shy of where the CDR3 ends; the end is completed using the germline J gene. V usage is TRBV4-1 and J usage is TRBJ2-7; D gene uncertain. The CDR3 is made up of 15 amino acids. CDR1 is MGHRA and CDR2 is YSYEKL in the germline V gene. Trimming took 0 bases from V and 3 from J, leaving 12 bases between them. The CDR3 loop reads CASSQEWQVDYEQYF. The CDR3 DNA, read in part, is TGCGCCAGCAGCCAAGAGTGGCAGGTTGACTACGAG.

Partial CDR3 DNA: TGTGCCAGCTCACCTTCGGGGGACAGCTTTTATCAGCCC. Translating it yields CASSPSGDSFYQP. The whole CDR3 protein reads CASSPSGDSFYQPQHF. V usage is TRBV18 and J usage is TRBJ1-5; 7 positions match TRBD1. The CDR3 end falls 3 residues outside the read, so it is completed with the germline J gene. With 3 bases clipped from V and 5 bases from J, the junction kept 10 bases outside the gene matches. This CDR3 is 16 amino acids long. CDR1 KGHSH and CDR2 LQKENI come from the germline V gene.

This CDR3 is CASSPRDSAAGANVLFF. CDR3 DNA, as far as it was read: TGTGCCAGCTCTCCTCGGGACAGTGCCGCTGGGGCCAACGTG. The V call is TRBV18, the J call TRBJ2-2; TRBD1 agrees at 7 bases. Read coverage stops 3 residues before the CDR3 terminus; the germline J gene supplies the remainder. In germline, CDR1 is KGHSH, CDR2 LQKENI. The CDR3 has 17 amino acids. Complete variable domain (other parts from reference TRBV18 and TRBJ2-2): NAGVMQNPRHLVRRRGQEARLRCSPMKGHSHVYWYRQLPEEGLKFMVYLQKENIIDESGMPKERFSAEFPKEGPSILRIQQVVRGDSAAYFCASSPRDSAAGANVLFFGEGSRLTVL.